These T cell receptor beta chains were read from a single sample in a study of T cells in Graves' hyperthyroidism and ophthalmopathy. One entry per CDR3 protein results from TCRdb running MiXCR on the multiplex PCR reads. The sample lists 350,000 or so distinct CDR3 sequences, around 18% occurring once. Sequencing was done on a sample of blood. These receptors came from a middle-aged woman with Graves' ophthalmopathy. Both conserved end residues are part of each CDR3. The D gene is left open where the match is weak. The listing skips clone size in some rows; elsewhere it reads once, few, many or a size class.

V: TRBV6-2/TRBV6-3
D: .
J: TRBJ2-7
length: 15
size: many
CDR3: CASSRETATLYEQYF
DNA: TGTGCCAGCAGTAGAGAGACAGCCACACTCTACGAGCAGTACTTC

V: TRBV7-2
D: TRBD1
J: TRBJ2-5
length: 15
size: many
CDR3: CASSTGQGTGETQYF
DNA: TGTGCCAGCAGCACCGGACAGGGCACTGGAGAGACCCAGTACTTC

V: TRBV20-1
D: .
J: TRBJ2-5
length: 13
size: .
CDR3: CSARYLGDETQYF
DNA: TGCAGTGCTAGGTATTTGGGGGATGAGACCCAGTACTTC

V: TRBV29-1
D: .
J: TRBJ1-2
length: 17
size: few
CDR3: CSAEAGSVDKGIGGYTF
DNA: TGCAGCGCGGAGGCCGGGAGCGTCGACAAGGGGATCGGTGGCTACACCTTC

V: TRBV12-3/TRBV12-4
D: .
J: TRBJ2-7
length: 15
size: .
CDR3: CASRRTGLGTYEQYF
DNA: TGTGCCAGCAGACGTACCGGGCTAGGCACCTACGAGCAGTACTTC

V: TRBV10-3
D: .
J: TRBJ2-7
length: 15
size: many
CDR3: CAISEGTGLSYEQYF
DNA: TGTGCCATCAGTGAGGGAACAGGGCTTTCCTACGAGCAGTACTTC

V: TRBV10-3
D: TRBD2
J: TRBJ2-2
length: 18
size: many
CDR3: CAISTRTSGRSRSGELFF
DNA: TGTGCCATCAGTACGAGGACTAGCGGGAGGAGTCGCTCCGGGGAGCTGTTTTTT

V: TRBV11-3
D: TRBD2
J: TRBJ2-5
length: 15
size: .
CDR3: CASSSSGGDQETQYF
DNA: TGTGCCAGCAGCTCTAGCGGGGGAGACCAAGAGACCCAGTACTTC

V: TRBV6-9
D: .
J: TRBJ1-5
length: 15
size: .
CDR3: CASITGKGEYQPQHF
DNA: TGTGCCAGCATTACAGGGAAGGGGGAATATCAGCCCCAGCATTTT

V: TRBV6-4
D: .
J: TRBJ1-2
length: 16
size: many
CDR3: CASSDSLAVESYGYTF
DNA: TGTGCCAGCAGTGACTCCTTGGCGGTGGAGAGCTATGGCTACACCTTC

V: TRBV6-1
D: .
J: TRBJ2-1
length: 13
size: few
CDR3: CASNRGSYNEQFF
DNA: TGTGCCAGCAATCGGGGATCCTACAATGAGCAGTTCTTC

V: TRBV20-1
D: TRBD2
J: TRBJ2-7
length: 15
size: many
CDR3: CSARVWREVSYEQYF
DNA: TGCAGTGCTAGAGTTTGGCGGGAGGTGTCGTACGAGCAGTACTTC

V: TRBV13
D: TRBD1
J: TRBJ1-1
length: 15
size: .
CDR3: CASSPGQGANTEAFF
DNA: TGTGCCAGCAGCCCCGGACAGGGGGCTAACACTGAAGCTTTCTTT

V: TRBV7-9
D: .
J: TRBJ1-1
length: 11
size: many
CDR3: CATTQGPEAFF
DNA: TGTGCGACGACCCAGGGACCTGAAGCTTTCTTT

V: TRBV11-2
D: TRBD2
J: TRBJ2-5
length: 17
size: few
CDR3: CASSLPGLAGGQETQYF
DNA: TGTGCCAGCAGCTTACCCGGACTAGCGGGAGGCCAGGAGACCCAGTACTTC